This TCR beta chain appears in the sequencing data of a study of PD-1 blockade in classical Hodgkin lymphoma. Looking at the study overall: Treatment was intravenous nivolumab, 3 mg/kg every 2 weeks, until progression.

This clone appeared once. Its antigen remains unknown. Germline V gives CDR1 SGHAT, CDR2 FQNNGV. The CDR3 is 14 amino acids. V lost 2 bases to trimming and J lost 5 bases, with 12 bases between them. As for time point: cycle 4 day 1 (C4D1), after less than seven weeks of nivolumab. Every patient was affected by relapse after autologous stem cell transplantation, while exposure to brentuximab vedotin was not uniform. Profiling relied on immunoSEQ multiplex PCR, and the TCRdb table lists in-frame clones only, not all of them. The sample shows fewer than 55,000 clones, approximately 80% of them seen only once. Study-level points and caveats: Researchers reported that CD4+ TCR diversity, though not CD8+, rose significantly by C4D1. Newly diagnosed patients had baseline TCR diversity that was reportedly lower than that of healthy donors.

The V gene is TRBV11-2, the J gene TRBJ1-2; no clear D. The sequencing used peripheral blood mononuclear cells (PBMCs), collected before the fourth cycle of nivolumab. This clonotype was sampled from a human donor with classical Hodgkin lymphoma. The CDR3 nucleotides are TGTGCCAGCAGCTTATCTGAGGGCGTATATGGCTACACCTTC. It is translated as CASSLSEGVYGYTF.